This paragraph reports one T cell receptor beta chain. The germline V gene encodes CDR1 MNHEY and CDR2 SMNVEV (reference sequence). The CDR3 covers 14 residues. V lost 6 bases to trimming and J lost 0 bases, with 10 bases between them. These data originate in a study of control samples from healthy donors and cancer patients. Repertoires were generated with immunoSEQ multiplex PCR, while TCRdb's copy carries only in-frame clones and drops some. The sample contains some 79,000 clones, 89% of which appear only once. The sequencing sample was made of blood. The chain is built from TRBV27 and TRBJ2-3; unclear D gene. This TCR derives from a man aged 50 or older in good health. CDR3 residues: CASRFHFSTDTQYF. Here the CDR3 DNA reads TGTGCCAGCAGATTCCACTTTAGCACAGATACGCAGTATTTT.